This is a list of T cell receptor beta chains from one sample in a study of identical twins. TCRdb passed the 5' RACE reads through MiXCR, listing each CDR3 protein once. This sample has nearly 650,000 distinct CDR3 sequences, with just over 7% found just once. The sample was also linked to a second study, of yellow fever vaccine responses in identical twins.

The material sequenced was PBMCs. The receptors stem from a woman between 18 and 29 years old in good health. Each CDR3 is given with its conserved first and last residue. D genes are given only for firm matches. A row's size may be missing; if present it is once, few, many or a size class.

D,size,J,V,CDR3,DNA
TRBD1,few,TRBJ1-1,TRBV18,CASSPAGGYTEAFF,TGTGCCAGCTCACCTGCAGGGGGTTACACTGAAGCTTTCTTT
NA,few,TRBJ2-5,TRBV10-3,CAINGNEVGETQYF,TGTGCCATCAATGGTAACGAAGTAGGAGAGACCCAGTACTTC
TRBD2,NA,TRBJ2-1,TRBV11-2,CAICLIRATSGSTHEQFF,TGTGCCATCTGCCTTATTCGGGCGACTAGCGGGAGCACCCATGAGCAGTTCTTC
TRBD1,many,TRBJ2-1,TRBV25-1,CASSAGTGPYNEQFF,TGTGCCAGCAGCGCTGGGACAGGCCCCTACAATGAGCAGTTCTTC
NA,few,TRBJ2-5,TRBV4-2,CASSQDTAGAHQETQYF,TGTGCCAGCAGCCAAGACACGGCGGGGGCACACCAAGAGACCCAGTACTTC
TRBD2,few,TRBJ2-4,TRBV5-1,CASSASGGPGNIQYF,TGCGCCAGCAGCGCCAGCGGGGGGCCAGGAAACATTCAGTACTTC
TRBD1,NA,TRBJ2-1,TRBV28,CASVTQGAMHNEQFF,TGTGCCAGCGTCACACAGGGGGCTATGCACAATGAGCAGTTCTTC
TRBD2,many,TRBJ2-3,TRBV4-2,CASSPRLADTSTDTQYF,TGTGCCAGCAGCCCCCGACTAGCGGACACTAGCACAGATACGCAGTATTTT
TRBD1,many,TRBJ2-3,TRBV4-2,CASTPGQGDVNTQYF,TGTGCCAGCACGCCGGGACAGGGTGACGTAAATACGCAGTATTTT
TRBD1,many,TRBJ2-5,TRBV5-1,CASSLGRTGETQYF,TGCGCCAGCAGCTTGGGCCGGACAGGAGAGACCCAGTACTTC
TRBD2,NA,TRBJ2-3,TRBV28,CASNGAGGNTDTQYF,TGTGCCAGCAATGGGGCGGGGGGAAACACAGATACGCAGTATTTT
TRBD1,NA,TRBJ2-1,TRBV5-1,CASSFPDRGNEQFF,TGCGCCAGCAGCTTTCCCGACAGGGGAAATGAGCAGTTCTTC
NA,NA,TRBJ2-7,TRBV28,CASSLSDGSYEQYF,TGTGCCAGCAGTTTAAGTGACGGATCCTACGAGCAGTACTTC
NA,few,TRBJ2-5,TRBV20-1,CSATDSQETQYF,TGCAGTGCTACGGACAGCCAAGAGACCCAGTACTTC